Listed below are T cell receptor beta chains from one sample, sequenced in a study of blood T cell repertoires in COVID-19. Generated by immunoSEQ multiplex PCR, the TCRdb table keeps only in-frame clones and is missing some. The sample lists 280,000 or so clones, 85% occurring once. Specimen: PBMCs or T cells enriched from blood (not recorded which). These receptor sequences come from a woman aged 45-60 years who had recovered from COVID-19. The CDR3 runs from the conserved cysteine through the conserved F or W. A D gene is named only where the DNA matches it firmly. Only some rows state a clone size, as once, few, many or a class for expanded clones.

V gene,J gene,clone size,D gene,CDR3 DNA,CDR3 protein
TRBV7-9,TRBJ2-7,NA,TRBD1,TGTGCCAGCAGCTCGGGGACAGGGAAATACGAGCAGTACTTC,CASSSGTGKYEQYF
TRBV7-8,TRBJ2-7,NA,TRBD2,TGTGCCAGCATCGGTAGCGGGGAGGTCTACGAGCAGTACTTC,CASIGSGEVYEQYF
TRBV6-2/TRBV6-3,TRBJ1-2,NA,TRBD1,TGTGCCAGCAGTGCCCGGGACAGGGAAGGGCTGAACTATGGCTACACCTTC,CASSARDREGLNYGYTF
TRBV3-1/TRBV3-2,TRBJ1-5,NA,TRBD1,TGTGCCAGCAGCCTAGGGACAGGGACTACCAATCAGCCCCAGCATTTT,CASSLGTGTTNQPQHF
TRBV15,TRBJ2-2,NA,TRBD2,TGTGCCACCAGCAGAGATCTCTGGCGGGAGCGCACCGGGGAGCTGTTTTTT,CATSRDLWRERTGELFF
TRBV30,TRBJ1-4,NA,NA,TGTGCCTGGAGCCCCGGGACACTTTATGAAAAACTGTTTTTT,CAWSPGTLYEKLFF
TRBV5-6,TRBJ2-7,NA,NA,TGTGCCAGCAGCTTAGGGCAGGGCATCTACGAGCAGTACTTC,CASSLGQGIYEQYF
TRBV12-5,TRBJ2-1,few,TRBD2,TGTGCTAGTGGCCCGAGCGGGGCGGATGAGCAGTTCTTC,CASGPSGADEQFF
TRBV6-5,TRBJ2-1,NA,TRBD2,TGTGCCAGCAAAACGGGAGGGTACAATGAGCAGTTCTTC,CASKTGGYNEQFF
TRBV19,TRBJ1-3,NA,NA,TGTGCCAGTAGCAAGGCAGGATTAAACACCATATATTTT,CASSKAGLNTIYF
TRBV6-1,TRBJ1-1,NA,NA,TGTGCCAGCAGTGAAGACCCTACCAAAAAAGCTTTCTTT,CASSEDPTKKAFF
TRBV6-5,TRBJ1-2,NA,TRBD1,TGTGCCAGCAGGCCTGACAGGGGGAACGGCTACACCTTC,CASRPDRGNGYTF
TRBV30,TRBJ1-1,NA,NA,TGTGCCTGGAGAACAGGGATGAACACTGAAGCTTTCTTT,CAWRTGMNTEAFF
TRBV14,TRBJ2-5,once,TRBD2,TGTGCCAGCAGCCATATAGCGGGGAGATCGGAGACCCAGTACTTC,CASSHIAGRSETQYF
TRBV19,TRBJ1-2,NA,NA,TGTGCCAGTAGTATAGATCGAGAGTATGGCTACACCTTC,CASSIDREYGYTF
TRBV18,TRBJ2-7,NA,TRBD1,TGTGCCAGCTCACCTCGGGACAGGGGGATCTACGAGCAGTACTTC,CASSPRDRGIYEQYF
TRBV2,TRBJ1-5,NA,TRBD1,TGTGCCAGCAGACCCCTCACAGGGGGTAGTCAGCCCCAGCATTTT,CASRPLTGGSQPQHF
TRBV7-2,TRBJ2-3,NA,TRBD2,TGTGCCAGCAGCCCTGGACTAGCGGGGACCACAGATACGCAGTATTTT,CASSPGLAGTTDTQYF